Sequencing of this T cell receptor (beta chain) was carried out in a study of cytomegalovirus exposure and HLA in healthy donors. Concerning this clone itself: The antigen remains unidentified.

Trimming stripped 1 base from V and 4 bases from J, with 10 bases between. The CDR3 spans 15 residues. Germline V gene data show CDR1 as MGHRA and CDR2 as YSYEKL. Study outcomes and limitations: Cytomegalovirus-associated TCR beta chains were listed, numbering under 200. Earlier analysis found most TCR beta V segments productive about 87% or about 30% of the time. Diagnosis of cytomegalovirus status made by the classifier reportedly showed high specificity and sensitivity.

Primers included in the PCR were 60 Vbeta and 13 Jbeta primers. Clones were read by immunoSEQ multiplex PCR, and TCRdb kept only the in-frame ones, dropping some. The sample shows approximately 130,000 clones, more than 80% of them seen only once. The V gene is TRBV4-1, the J gene TRBJ1-4, with D possibly TRBD1 on 5 matching bases. Sequencing was performed on PBMCs. The TCR comes from a woman aged 30 to 39 in good health and CMV-seropositive. Here the CDR3 reads CASSQGGLLNEKLFF. For the CDR3, the DNA is TGCGCCAGCAGCCAAGGGGGACTCCTTAATGAAAAACTGTTTTTT.